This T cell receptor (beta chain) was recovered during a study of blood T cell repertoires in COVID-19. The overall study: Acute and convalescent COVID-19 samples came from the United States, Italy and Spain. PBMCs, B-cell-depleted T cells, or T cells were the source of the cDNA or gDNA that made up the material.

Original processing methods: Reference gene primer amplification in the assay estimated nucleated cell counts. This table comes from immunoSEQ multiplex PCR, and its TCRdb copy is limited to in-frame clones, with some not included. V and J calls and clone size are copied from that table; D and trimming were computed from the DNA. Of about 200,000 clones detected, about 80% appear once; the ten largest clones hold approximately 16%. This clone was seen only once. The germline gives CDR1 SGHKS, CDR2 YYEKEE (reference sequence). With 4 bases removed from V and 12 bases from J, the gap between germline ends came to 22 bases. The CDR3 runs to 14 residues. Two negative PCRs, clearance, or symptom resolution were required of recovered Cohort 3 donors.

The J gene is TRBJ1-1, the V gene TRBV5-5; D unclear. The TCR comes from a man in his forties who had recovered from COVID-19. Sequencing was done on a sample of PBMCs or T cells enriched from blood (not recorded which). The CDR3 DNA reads TGTGCCAGCAGCCACTCCCGGGGTACCGGGGAGACTTTCTTT. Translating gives CASSHSRGTGETFF. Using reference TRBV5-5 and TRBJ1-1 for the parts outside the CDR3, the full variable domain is DAGVTQSPTHLIKTRGQQVTLRCSPISGHKSVSWYQQVLGQGPQFIFQYYEKEERGRGNFPDRFSARQFPNYSSELNVNALLLGDSALYLCASSHSRGTGETFFGQGTRLTVV.